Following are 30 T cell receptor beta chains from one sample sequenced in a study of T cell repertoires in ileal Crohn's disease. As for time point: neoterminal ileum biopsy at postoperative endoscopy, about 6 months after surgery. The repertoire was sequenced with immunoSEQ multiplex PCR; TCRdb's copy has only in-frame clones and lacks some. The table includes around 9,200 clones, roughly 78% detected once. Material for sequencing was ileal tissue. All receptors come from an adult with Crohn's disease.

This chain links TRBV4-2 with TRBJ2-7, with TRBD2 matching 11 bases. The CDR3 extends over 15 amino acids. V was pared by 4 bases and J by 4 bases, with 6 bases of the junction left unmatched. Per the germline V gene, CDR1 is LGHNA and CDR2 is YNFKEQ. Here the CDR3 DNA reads TGTGCCAGCAGCCCGAGGGGACTAGCGGTATACGAGCAGTACTTC. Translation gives CASSPRGLAVYEQYF.

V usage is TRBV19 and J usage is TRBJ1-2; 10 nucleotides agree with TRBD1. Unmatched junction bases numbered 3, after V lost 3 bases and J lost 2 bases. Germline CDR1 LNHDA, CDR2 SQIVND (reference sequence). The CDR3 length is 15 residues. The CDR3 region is CASSITGQGNYGYTF. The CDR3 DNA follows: TGTGCCAGTAGTATCACGGGACAGGGGAACTATGGCTACACCTTC.

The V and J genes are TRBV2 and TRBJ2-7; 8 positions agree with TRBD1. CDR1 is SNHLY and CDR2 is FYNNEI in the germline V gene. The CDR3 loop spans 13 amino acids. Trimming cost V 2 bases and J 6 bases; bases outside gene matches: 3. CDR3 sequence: CASSERTGLEQYF. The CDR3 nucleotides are TGTGCCAGCAGTGAAAGGACAGGGCTCGAGCAGTACTTC.

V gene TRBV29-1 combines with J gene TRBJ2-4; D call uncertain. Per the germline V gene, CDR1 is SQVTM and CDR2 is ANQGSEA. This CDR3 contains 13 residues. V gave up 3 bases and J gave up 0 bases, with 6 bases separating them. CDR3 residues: CSVDSGAKNIQYF. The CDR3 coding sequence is TGCAGCGTTGACTCGGGAGCCAAAAACATTCAGTACTTC.

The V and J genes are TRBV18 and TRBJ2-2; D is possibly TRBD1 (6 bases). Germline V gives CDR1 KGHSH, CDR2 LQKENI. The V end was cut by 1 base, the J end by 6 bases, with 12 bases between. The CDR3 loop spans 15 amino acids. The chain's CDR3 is CASSPQASGAGELFF. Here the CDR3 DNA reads TGTGCCAGCTCACCACAAGCTTCAGGGGCCGGGGAGCTGTTTTTT.

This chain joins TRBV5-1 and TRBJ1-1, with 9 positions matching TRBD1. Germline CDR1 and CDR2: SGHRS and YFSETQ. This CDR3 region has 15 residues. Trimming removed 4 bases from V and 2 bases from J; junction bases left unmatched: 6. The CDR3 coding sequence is TGCGCCAGCAGCATCGGGACAGGGCCTAACACTGAAGCTTTCTTT. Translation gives CASSIGTGPNTEAFF.

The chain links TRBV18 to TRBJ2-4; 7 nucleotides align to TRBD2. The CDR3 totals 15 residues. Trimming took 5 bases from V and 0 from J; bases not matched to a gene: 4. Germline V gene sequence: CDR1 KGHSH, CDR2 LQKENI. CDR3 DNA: TGTGCCAGCTCAAATAGCGGGCTAGCCAAAAACATTCAGTACTTC. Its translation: CASSNSGLAKNIQYF.

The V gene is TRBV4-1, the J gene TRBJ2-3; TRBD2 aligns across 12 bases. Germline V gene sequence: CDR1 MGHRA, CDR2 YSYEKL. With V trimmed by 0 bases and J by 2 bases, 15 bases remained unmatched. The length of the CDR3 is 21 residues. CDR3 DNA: TGCGCCAGCAGCCAAGAGGGGTGGGGGACTAGCGGGCCTTTGAACACAGATACGCAGTATTTT. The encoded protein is CASSQEGWGTSGPLNTDTQYF.

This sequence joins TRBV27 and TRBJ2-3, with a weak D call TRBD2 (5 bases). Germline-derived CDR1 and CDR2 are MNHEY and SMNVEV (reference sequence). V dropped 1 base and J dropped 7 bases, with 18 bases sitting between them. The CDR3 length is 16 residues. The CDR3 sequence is CASSLWAGPSGNTQYF. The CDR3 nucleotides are TGTGCCAGCAGTTTATGGGCGGGCCCCAGCGGTAATACGCAGTATTTT.

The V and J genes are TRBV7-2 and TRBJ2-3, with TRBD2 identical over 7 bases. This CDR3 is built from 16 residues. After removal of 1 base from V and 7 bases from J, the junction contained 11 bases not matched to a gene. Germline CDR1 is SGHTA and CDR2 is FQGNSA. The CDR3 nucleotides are TGTGCCAGCAGCTTAGGCCCTCAGCGGGATGGTCATACGCAGTATTTT. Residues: CASSLGPQRDGHTQYF.

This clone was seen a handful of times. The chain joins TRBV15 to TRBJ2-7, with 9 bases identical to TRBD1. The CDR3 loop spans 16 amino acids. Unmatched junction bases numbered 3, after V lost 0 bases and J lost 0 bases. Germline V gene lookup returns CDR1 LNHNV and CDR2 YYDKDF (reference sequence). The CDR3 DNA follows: TGTGCCACCAGCAGAGAACCGACAGGGGGCTCCTACGAGCAGTACTTC. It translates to CATSREPTGGSYEQYF.

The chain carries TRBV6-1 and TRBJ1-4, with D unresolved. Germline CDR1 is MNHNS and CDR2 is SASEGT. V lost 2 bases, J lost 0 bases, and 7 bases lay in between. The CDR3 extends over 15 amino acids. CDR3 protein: CASSEFRATNEKLFF. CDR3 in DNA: TGTGCCAGCAGTGAATTTCGAGCAACTAATGAAAAACTGTTTTTT.

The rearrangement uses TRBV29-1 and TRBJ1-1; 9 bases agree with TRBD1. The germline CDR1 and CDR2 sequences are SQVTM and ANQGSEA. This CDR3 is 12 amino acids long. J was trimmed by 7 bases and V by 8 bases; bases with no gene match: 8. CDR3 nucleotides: TGCAGCACGAGGACAGGGGAGGGTGAAGCTTTCTTT. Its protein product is CSTRTGEGEAFF.

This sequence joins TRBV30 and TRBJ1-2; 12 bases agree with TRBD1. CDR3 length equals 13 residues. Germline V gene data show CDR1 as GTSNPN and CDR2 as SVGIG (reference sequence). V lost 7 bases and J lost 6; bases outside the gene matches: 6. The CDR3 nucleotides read TGTGCCTACCCCGGGACAGGGGGCCATGGCTACACCTTC. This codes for CAYPGTGGHGYTF.

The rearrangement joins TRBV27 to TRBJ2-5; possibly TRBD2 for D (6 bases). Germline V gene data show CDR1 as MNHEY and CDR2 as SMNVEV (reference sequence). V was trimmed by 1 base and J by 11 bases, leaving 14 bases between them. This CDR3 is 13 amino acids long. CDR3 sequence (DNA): TGTGCCAGCAGTTTATTTATTTCCCGGGAGCAGTACTTC. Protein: CASSLFISREQYF.

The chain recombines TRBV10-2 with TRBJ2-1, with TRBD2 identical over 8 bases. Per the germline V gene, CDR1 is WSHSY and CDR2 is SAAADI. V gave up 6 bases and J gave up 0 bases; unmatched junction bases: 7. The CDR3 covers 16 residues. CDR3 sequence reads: CASRTLAGSSYNEQFF. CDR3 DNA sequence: TGCGCCAGCAGGACCCTAGCGGGCAGCTCCTACAATGAGCAGTTCTTC.

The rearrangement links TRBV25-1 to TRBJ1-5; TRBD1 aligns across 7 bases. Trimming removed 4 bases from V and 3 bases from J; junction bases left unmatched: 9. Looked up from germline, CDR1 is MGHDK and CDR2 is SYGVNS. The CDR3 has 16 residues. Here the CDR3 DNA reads TGTGCCAGCAGTGGAGAGGCCGGGACAGACAATCAGCCCCAGCATTTT. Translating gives CASSGEAGTDNQPQHF. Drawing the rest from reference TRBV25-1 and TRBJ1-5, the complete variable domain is EADIYQTPRYLVIGTGKKITLECSQTMGHDKMYWYQQDPGMELHLIHYSYGVNSTEKGDLSSESTVSRIRTEHFPLTLESARPSHTSQYLCASSGEAGTDNQPQHFGDGTRLSIL.

Written as DNA, the CDR3 is TGCAGCGCAGAAGAGGGGCGGAACACTGAAGCTTTCTTT. It specifies CSAEEGRNTEAFF. This sequence joins TRBV29-1 and TRBJ1-1; tentative D call: TRBD1 (5 bases). The V end lost 7 bases, the J end lost 1 base, and 13 bases lay between the germline ends. The germline V gene has CDR1 SQVTM and CDR2 ANQGSEA. This CDR3 region has 13 residues.

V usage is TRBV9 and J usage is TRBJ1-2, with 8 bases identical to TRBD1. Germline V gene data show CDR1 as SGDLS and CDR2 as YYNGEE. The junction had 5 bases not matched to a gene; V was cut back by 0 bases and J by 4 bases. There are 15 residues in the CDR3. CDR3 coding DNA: TGTGCCAGCAGCGTAGAGACAGGGGTAGGCTATGGCTACACCTTC. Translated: CASSVETGVGYGYTF.

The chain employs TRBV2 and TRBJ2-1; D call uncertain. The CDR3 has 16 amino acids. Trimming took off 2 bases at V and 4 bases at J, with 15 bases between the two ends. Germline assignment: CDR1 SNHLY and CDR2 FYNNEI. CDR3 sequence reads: CASSEILGGSYNEQFF. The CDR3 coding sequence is TGTGCCAGCAGTGAAATCCTTGGCGGTTCTTACAATGAGCAGTTCTTC.

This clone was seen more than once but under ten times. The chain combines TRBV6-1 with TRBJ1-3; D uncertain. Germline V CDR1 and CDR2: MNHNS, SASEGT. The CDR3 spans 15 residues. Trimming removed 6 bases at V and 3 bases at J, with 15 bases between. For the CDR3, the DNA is TGTGCCAGCAGCGTAGGACTTCATCGTGGAAACACCATATATTTT. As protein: CASSVGLHRGNTIYF.

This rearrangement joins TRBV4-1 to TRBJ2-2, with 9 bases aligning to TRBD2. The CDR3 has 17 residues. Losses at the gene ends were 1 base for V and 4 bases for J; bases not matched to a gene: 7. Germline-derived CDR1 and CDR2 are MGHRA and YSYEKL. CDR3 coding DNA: TGCGCCAGCAGCCAAGCGACGACTAGCGGAATCACCGGGGAGCTGTTTTTT. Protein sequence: CASSQATTSGITGELFF.

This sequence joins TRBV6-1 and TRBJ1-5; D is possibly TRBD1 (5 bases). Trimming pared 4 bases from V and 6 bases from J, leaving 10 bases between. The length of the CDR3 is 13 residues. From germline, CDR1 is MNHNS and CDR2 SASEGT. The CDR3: CASSGREGQPQHF. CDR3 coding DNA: TGTGCCAGCAGTGGCAGGGAGGGTCAGCCCCAGCATTTT.

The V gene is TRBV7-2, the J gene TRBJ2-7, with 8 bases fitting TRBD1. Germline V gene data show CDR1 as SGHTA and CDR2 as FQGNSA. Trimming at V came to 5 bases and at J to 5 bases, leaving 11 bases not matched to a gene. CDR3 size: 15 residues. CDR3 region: CASSRKTGVENEQYF. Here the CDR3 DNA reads TGTGCCAGCAGCCGTAAGACAGGGGTAGAAAACGAGCAGTACTTC.

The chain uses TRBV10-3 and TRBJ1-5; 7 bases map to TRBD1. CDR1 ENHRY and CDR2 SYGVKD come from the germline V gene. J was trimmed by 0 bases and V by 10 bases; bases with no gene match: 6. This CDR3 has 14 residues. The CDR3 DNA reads TGTGCCACCGATACAGGGGATAGCAATCAGCCCCAGCATTTT. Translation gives CATDTGDSNQPQHF.

The CDR3 DNA reads TGTGCCAGCAGCCCCCGGGACAAGATATTCTATGGCTACACCTTC. Translating it yields CASSPRDKIFYGYTF. The chain combines TRBV7-9 with TRBJ1-2; D possibly corresponds to TRBD1 (6 bases). The CDR3 is 15 residues long. Germline V CDR1 and CDR2: SEHNR, FQNEAQ (reference sequence). Trimming stripped 5 bases from V and 4 bases from J, with 17 bases between.

In DNA form, the CDR3 reads TGTGCCAGCAGTTCCTTAACAGCGAACACTGAAGCTTTCTTT. Amino acid sequence: CASSSLTANTEAFF. The chain uses TRBV2 and TRBJ1-1; D call uncertain. The germline V gene has CDR1 SNHLY and CDR2 FYNNEI. This CDR3 has 14 residues. The V end lost 5 bases, the J end lost 1 base, and 11 bases lay between the germline ends.

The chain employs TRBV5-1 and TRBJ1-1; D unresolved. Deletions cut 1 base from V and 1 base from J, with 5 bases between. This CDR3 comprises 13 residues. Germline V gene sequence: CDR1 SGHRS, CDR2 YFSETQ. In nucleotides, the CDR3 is TGCGCCAGCAGCTTGTATAGGAACACTGAAGCTTTCTTT. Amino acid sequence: CASSLYRNTEAFF.

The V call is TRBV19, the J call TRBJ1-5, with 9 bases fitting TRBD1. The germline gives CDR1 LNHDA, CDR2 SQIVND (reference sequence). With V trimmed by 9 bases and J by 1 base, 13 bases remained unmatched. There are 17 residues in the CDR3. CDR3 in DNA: TGTGCCAGCAATAAACAGGGGGCGAAAGCCAGCAATCAGCCCCAGCATTTT. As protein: CASNKQGAKASNQPQHF. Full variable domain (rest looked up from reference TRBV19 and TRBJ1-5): DGGITQSPKYLFRKEGQNVTLSCEQNLNHDAMYWYRQDPGQGLRLIYYSQIVNDFQKGDIAEGYSVSREKKESFPLTVTSAQKNPTAFYLCASNKQGAKASNQPQHFGDGTRLSIL.

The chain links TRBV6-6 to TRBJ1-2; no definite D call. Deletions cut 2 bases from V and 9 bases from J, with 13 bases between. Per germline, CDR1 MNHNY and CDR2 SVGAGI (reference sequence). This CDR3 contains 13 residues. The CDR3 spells CASSYGESLSYTF. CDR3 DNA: TGTGCCAGCAGTTACGGGGAGAGCCTAAGCTACACCTTC.